These T cell receptor beta chains were read from a single sample in a study of T cell responses to AZD1222 COVID-19 vaccine. Here immunoSEQ multiplex PCR was the method, and the copy in TCRdb shows in-frame clones only, minus some. The sample shows about 110,000 clones, approximately 89% of them seen only once. Sequenced here: peripheral blood, sampled on day 0 of MenACWY control vaccination. These receptors were collected from an adult in good health. Each CDR3 is given with its conserved first and last residue. The D gene is left open where the match is weak. A row's size may be missing; if present it is once, few, many or a size class.

TGTGCCAGCAGTTTCCGGACAGGGGCGAACACCGGGGAGCTGTTTTTT	CASSFRTGANTGELFF	TRBJ2-2	.	TRBD1	TRBV6-5
TGTGCCAGCAGCCCCGGGACAGGGGGTGGCTATGGCTACACCTTC	CASSPGTGGGYGYTF	TRBJ1-2	once	TRBD1	TRBV9
TGTGCCAGCAGTCCGTCAGACAGGGTACCCAATCAGCCCCAGCATTTT	CASSPSDRVPNQPQHF	TRBJ1-5	.	TRBD1	TRBV27
TGTGCCAGCAGCCAAGATCTGCTAGTTGGCACAGATACGCAGTATTTT	CASSQDLLVGTDTQYF	TRBJ2-3	.	.	TRBV3-1/TRBV3-2
TGTGCCAGCAGCTTTGCCAGGGTTGACAATCAGCCCCAGCATTTT	CASSFARVDNQPQHF	TRBJ1-5	.	.	TRBV12-1
TGTGCCAGCAGTGAACTCCCAGGGGCTAACTATGGCTACACCTTC	CASSELPGANYGYTF	TRBJ1-2	.	.	TRBV6-1
TGTGCCAGCTCACCGGATTCTACAGGGGGCCCCTATGGCTACACCTTC	CASSPDSTGGPYGYTF	TRBJ1-2	.	TRBD1	TRBV18
TGTGCCAGCACAGGGGTGTTGGGCACTGAAGCTTTCTTT	CASTGVLGTEAFF	TRBJ1-1	.	.	TRBV28
TGTGCCAGCAGCGCCGCGGGGGGTGCACAAGGTACGCAGTATTTT	CASSAAGGAQGTQYF	TRBJ2-3	.	TRBD2	TRBV9
TGTGCCAGCAGCTTAACGGGTGTGGATGAAAAACTGTTTTTT	CASSLTGVDEKLFF	TRBJ1-4	once	.	TRBV11-2
TGTGCCAGCAGCTTAGGATACTACGAGCAGTACTTC	CASSLGYYEQYF	TRBJ2-7	.	.	TRBV13
TGTGCCAGCTCACCGAGTGCGGACCAGGATACGCAGTATTTT	CASSPSADQDTQYF	TRBJ2-3	.	.	TRBV18
TGTGCCAGCAACCCGGGACAGACGAACACTGAAGCTTTCTTT	CASNPGQTNTEAFF	TRBJ1-1	.	TRBD1	TRBV27
TGTGCCAGCCCATCTAACTGGAACACTGAAGCTTTCTTT	CASPSNWNTEAFF	TRBJ1-1	once	.	TRBV19
TGTGCCAGCTCAATGCGGGGGCCCCAAGAGACCCAGTACTTC	CASSMRGPQETQYF	TRBJ2-5	few	.	TRBV18
TGTGCCAGCAAGGGCAGGCTCACCACCGGGGAGCTGTTTTTT	CASKGRLTTGELFF	TRBJ2-2	.	.	TRBV6-5
TGCGCCAGCAGCTTGAATGAACGCTACACCTTC	CASSLNERYTF	TRBJ1-2	.	.	TRBV5-1
TGTGCCAGCTCACCGCCGGGACTAGCGGGGGGAAAATACGAGCAGTACTTC	CASSPPGLAGGKYEQYF	TRBJ2-7	.	TRBD2	TRBV18
TGCGCCAGCAGCCAGGACGGGGGAAGGGGGACAGATACGCAGTATTTT	CASSQDGGRGTDTQYF	TRBJ2-3	.	.	TRBV4-3
TGTGCCAGCAGTGAGCTGGCAGAGCAAGAGACCCAGTACTTC	CASSELAEQETQYF	TRBJ2-5	.	.	TRBV2
TGTGCCAGTAGAGAAACCGGGACGGCGAACACTGAAGCTTTCTTT	CASRETGTANTEAFF	TRBJ1-1	few	.	TRBV19
TGTGCCAGCTCACCGAGGGAAAATTCACCCCTCCACTTT	CASSPRENSPLHF	TRBJ1-6	.	.	TRBV18
TGCGCCAGCAGCCAAGATAAGGGAGGAAACACCATATATTTT	CASSQDKGGNTIYF	TRBJ1-3	.	.	TRBV4-3
TGTGCCAGCGCCGCGGACGAAAATTCACCCCTCCACTTT	CASAADENSPLHF	TRBJ1-6	.	.	TRBV7-9
TGTGCCAGTAGTATAAGTCAGGGAGGCATGAACACTGAAGCTTTCTTT	CASSISQGGMNTEAFF	TRBJ1-1	.	.	TRBV19
TGTGCCAGCAGCGTCCGCCTGGCCTACGAGCAGTACTTC	CASSVRLAYEQYF	TRBJ2-7	.	.	TRBV21-1
TGTGCCAGCAGCTCCATTTCCGGACAGGGGAGGGGTGGCTACACCTTC	CASSSISGQGRGGYTF	TRBJ1-2	few	TRBD1	TRBV7-9
TGTGCCAGCAGTTATGGGACCGGAGCCTCCTTGGGCTACACCTTC	CASSYGTGASLGYTF	TRBJ1-2	.	.	TRBV6-5
TGTGCCAGCACCCCCTATGGGACTGACTATGGCTACACCTTC	CASTPYGTDYGYTF	TRBJ1-2	.	.	TRBV7-9
TGTGCCAGCAGGGGGACAGGGGAGTTCTATGGCTACACCTTC	CASRGTGEFYGYTF	TRBJ1-2	.	TRBD1	TRBV28
TGCGCCAGCAGCTTGGAAGGAGGAAGAAACGCAGGGGATACGCAGTATTTT	CASSLEGGRNAGDTQYF	TRBJ2-3	few	.	TRBV5-1
TGTGCCAGCGCCGACCTCGGGGACAGGGCAAAGAACACCGGGGAGCTGTTTTTT	CASADLGDRAKNTGELFF	TRBJ2-2	.	TRBD1	TRBV14
TGTGCCAGTAGTATTTCTGGGACTAGCGGGGGAATCTACGAGCAGTACTTC	CASSISGTSGGIYEQYF	TRBJ2-7	once	TRBD2	TRBV19
TGTGCCAGCAGCTCAACAGGGTCCGAGCAGTACTTC	CASSSTGSEQYF	TRBJ2-7	.	.	TRBV7-9